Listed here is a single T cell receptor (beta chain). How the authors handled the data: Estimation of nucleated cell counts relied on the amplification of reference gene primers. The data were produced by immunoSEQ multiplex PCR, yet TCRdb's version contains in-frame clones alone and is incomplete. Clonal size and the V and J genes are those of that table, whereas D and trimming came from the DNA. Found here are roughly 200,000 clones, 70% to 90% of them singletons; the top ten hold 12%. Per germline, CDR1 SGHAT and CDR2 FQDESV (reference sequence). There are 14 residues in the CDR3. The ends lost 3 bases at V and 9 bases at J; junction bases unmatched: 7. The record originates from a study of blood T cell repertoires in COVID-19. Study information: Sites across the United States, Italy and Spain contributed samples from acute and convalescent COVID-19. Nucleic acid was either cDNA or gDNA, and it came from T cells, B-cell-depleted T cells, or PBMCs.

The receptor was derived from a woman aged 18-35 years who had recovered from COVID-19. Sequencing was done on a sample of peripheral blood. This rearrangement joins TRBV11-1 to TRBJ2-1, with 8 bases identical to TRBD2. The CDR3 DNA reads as TGTGCCAGCAGCTTGAGCGGGAGATTGGGTGAGCAGTTCTTC. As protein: CASSLSGRLGEQFF.